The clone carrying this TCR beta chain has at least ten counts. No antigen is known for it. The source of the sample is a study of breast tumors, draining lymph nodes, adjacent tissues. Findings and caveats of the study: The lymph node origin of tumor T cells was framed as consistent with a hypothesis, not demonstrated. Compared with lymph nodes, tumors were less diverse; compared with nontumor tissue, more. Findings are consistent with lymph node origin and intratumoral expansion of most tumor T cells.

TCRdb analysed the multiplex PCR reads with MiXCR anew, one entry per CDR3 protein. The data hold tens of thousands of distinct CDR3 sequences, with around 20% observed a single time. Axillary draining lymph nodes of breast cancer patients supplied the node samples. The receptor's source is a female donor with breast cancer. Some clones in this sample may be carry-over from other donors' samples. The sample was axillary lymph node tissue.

The CDR3 protein is CASSQPPGSPYSPLHF. The CDR3 nucleotides are TGTGCCAGCTCTCAACCCCCAGGCAGTCCTTATTCACCCCTCCACTTT. The rearrangement joins TRBV6-6 to TRBJ1-6; no firm D call. The germline gives CDR1 MNHNY, CDR2 SVGAGI (reference sequence). Trimming shortened V by 8 bases and J by 8 bases, and 22 bases separated the two germline ends. The CDR3 consists of 16 residues.